This T cell receptor (beta chain) was recorded in a study of blood T cell repertoires in COVID-19. Here immunoSEQ multiplex PCR was the method, and the copy in TCRdb shows in-frame clones only, minus some. The table records roughly 130,000 clones, more than 75% of them present only once. This clone has just one count. This CDR3 region has 14 residues. CDR1 is SGHRS, CDR2 YFSETQ, per germline. V shed 2 bases, J shed 10 bases, and the junction held 7 bases outside the gene matches. V gene TRBV5-1 combines with J gene TRBJ2-1; 9 nucleotides match TRBD1. Source material: peripheral blood. This clonotype was obtained from a woman between 55 and 75 years old with acute or convalescent COVID-19. The CDR3 region is CASSLNTGGREQFF. The CDR3 DNA reads TGCGCCAGCAGCTTAAATACAGGGGGCAGGGAGCAGTTCTTC.